This entry lists 5 T cell receptor beta chains sequenced from one sample in a study of cytomegalovirus exposure and HLA in healthy donors. The PCR employed 60 Vbeta primers together with 13 Jbeta primers. The table came from immunoSEQ multiplex PCR; TCRdb's copy has only in-frame clones and leaves some out. The data contain about 120,000 clones, about 80% of them singletons. Specimen: PBMCs. These receptors were taken from a female donor in good health and CMV-seropositive.

This chain links TRBV5-1 with TRBJ2-3; TRBD1 aligns across 7 bases. Looked up from germline, CDR1 is SGHRS and CDR2 is YFSETQ. V lost 7 bases, J lost 1 base, and 9 bases stayed unmatched. The CDR3 is 15 residues long. Here the CDR3 DNA reads TGCGCCAGCCTGTGGGGCACAGGGGGCACAGATACGCAGTATTTT. Translation gives CASLWGTGGTDTQYF. Variable domain in full (rest from reference TRBV5-1 and TRBJ2-3): KAGVTQTPRYLIKTRGQQVTLSCSPISGHRSVSWYQQTPGQGLQFLFEYFSETQRNKGNFPGRFSGRQFSNSRSEMNVSTLELGDSALYLCASLWGTGGTDTQYFGPGTRLTVL.

The chain carries TRBV6-6 and TRBJ2-7; 7 positions agree with TRBD1. This CDR3 spans 12 amino acids. Trimming cost V 6 bases and J 6 bases; bases outside gene matches: 5. Germline CDR1 is MNHNY and CDR2 is SVGAGI (reference sequence). The CDR3 spells CASSHRGTEQYF. In DNA, the CDR3 is TGTGCCAGCAGCCACAGGGGAACCGAGCAGTACTTC.

Only one count was recorded for this clone. The V gene is TRBV6-5, the J gene TRBJ2-7; TRBD1 matches 7 bases. J lost 5 bases, V lost 5 bases, and 12 bases had no gene match. CDR1 is MNHEY, CDR2 SVGAGI, per germline. This CDR3 is 15 amino acids long. The CDR3 reads CASSHRQGPGNEQYF. The CDR3 DNA follows: TGTGCCAGCAGTCATAGACAGGGCCCAGGGAACGAGCAGTACTTC.

Regarding this clone: The same CDR3 is also encoded by other DNA sequences in this sample. The chain links TRBV9 to TRBJ2-5, with 13 positions matching TRBD2. This CDR3 is 16 amino acids long. V shed 0 bases, J shed 2 bases, and the junction held 1 base outside the gene matches. Germline assignment: CDR1 SGDLS and CDR2 YYNGEE. The CDR3 nucleotides read TGTGCCAGCAGCGTAGGGACTAGCGGGGGACAAGAGACCCAGTACTTC. Translation gives CASSVGTSGGQETQYF.

The J gene is TRBJ2-3, the V gene TRBV9; 10 bases match TRBD1. Unmatched junction bases numbered 10, after V lost 4 bases and J lost 2 bases. Germline CDR1 SGDLS, CDR2 YYNGEE. The CDR3 totals 17 residues. In DNA form, the CDR3 reads TGTGCCAGCAGCCCGACCGGGACAGGGGACCCCACAGATACGCAGTATTTT. Translated: CASSPTGTGDPTDTQYF.